This is a list of T cell receptor beta chains from one sample in a study of Graves' ophthalmopathy and Graves' hyperthyroidism. One entry per CDR3 protein, called by TCRdb with MiXCR from the multiplex PCR reads. The sample records about 150,000 distinct CDR3 sequences, under 40% being singletons. Source material: peripheral blood. Source of these receptors: a woman between 40 and 50 years old with Graves' ophthalmopathy. Both conserved end residues are part of each CDR3. The order of the fields is clone size, J gene, D gene, V gene, CDR3 length, CDR3 protein, CDR3 DNA. D genes are given only for firm matches. Clone size is given for some rows only: seen once, a few or many times, or a class if the clone is expanded.

NA,TRBJ2-7,NA,TRBV12-3/TRBV12-4,13,CASSRDLYYEQYF,TGTGCCAGCAGTCGGGACTTATACTACGAGCAGTACTTC
few,TRBJ2-5,NA,TRBV11-2,14,CASSSQDSRGGQYF,TGTGCCAGCAGCTCACAGGACTCAAGAGGGGGCCAGTACTTC
many,TRBJ2-2,NA,TRBV6-2/TRBV6-3,14,CASSYWQNTGELFF,TGTGCCAGCAGTTACTGGCAAAACACCGGGGAGCTGTTTTTT
many,TRBJ1-5,NA,TRBV28,16,CASRNSRGQSNQPQHF,TGTGCCAGCAGAAACTCCAGGGGCCAGAGCAATCAGCCCCAGCATTTT
NA,TRBJ1-1,NA,TRBV28,13,CASSFPGRAEAFF,TGTGCCAGCAGTTTCCCAGGCCGTGCTGAAGCTTTCTTT
many,TRBJ2-2,NA,TRBV4-3,17,CASSQAVFSTDTGELFF,TGCGCCAGCAGCCAAGCAGTCTTTTCGACGGACACCGGGGAGCTGTTTTTT
NA,TRBJ1-2,NA,TRBV6-5,12,CASSYVSYGYTF,TGTGCCAGCAGTTATGTTTCCTATGGCTACACCTTC
NA,TRBJ2-7,NA,TRBV20-1,13,CSAREQGINEQYF,TGCAGTGCTAGGGAGCAGGGGATCAACGAGCAGTACTTC
many,TRBJ1-2,NA,TRBV29-1,9,CSAEGGYTF,TGCAGCGCGGAAGGGGGCTACACCTTC
many,TRBJ1-5,NA,TRBV12-3/TRBV12-4,12,CASSLNAQPQHF,TGTGCCAGCAGTTTAAACGCCCAGCCCCAGCATTTT
NA,TRBJ2-7,NA,TRBV5-1,12,CASSSESYEQYF,TGCGCCAGCAGCTCCGAGTCCTACGAGCAGTACTTC
many,TRBJ2-4,TRBD2,TRBV20-1,17,CSAGLAGGSRAKNIQYF,TGCAGTGCTGGACTAGCGGGAGGGTCGAGGGCCAAAAACATTCAGTACTTC
many,TRBJ1-1,NA,TRBV19,14,CASSTRVGNTEAFF,TGTGCCAGTAGTACCAGGGTTGGAAACACTGAAGCTTTCTTT
many,TRBJ1-3,NA,TRBV6-5,13,CASVKGSGNTIYF,TGTGCCAGCGTAAAAGGATCTGGAAACACCATATATTTT
NA,TRBJ1-1,NA,TRBV12-3/TRBV12-4,16,CASSHHPQGMNTEAFF,TGTGCCAGCAGCCACCACCCTCAGGGAATGAACACTGAAGCTTTCTTT
NA,TRBJ2-5,TRBD2,TRBV6-1,14,CASSLLAGPETQYF,TGTGCCAGCTCCCTACTAGCGGGACCGGAGACCCAGTACTTC
NA,TRBJ2-7,NA,TRBV24-1,13,CATSDGDSYEQYF,TGTGCCACCAGTGACGGGGATTCCTACGAGCAGTACTTC
many,TRBJ2-7,NA,TRBV6-5,14,CASQKGKLYYEQYF,TGTGCCAGCCAAAAGGGGAAATTATACTACGAGCAGTACTTC
many,TRBJ2-2,NA,TRBV6-2/TRBV6-3,14,CASSYSINTGELFF,TGTGCCAGCAGTTACTCGATTAACACCGGGGAGCTGTTTTTT
many,TRBJ1-1,NA,TRBV19,15,CASSIRGGGTTEAFF,TGTGCCAGTAGTATCCGGGGAGGGGGGACCACTGAAGCTTTCTTT
many,TRBJ2-6,NA,TRBV27,13,CASSLTGANVLTF,TGTGCCAGCAGTTTAACAGGGGCCAACGTCCTGACTTTC
NA,TRBJ1-1,TRBD1,TRBV6-5,17,CASSYPWTGVANTEAFF,TGTGCCAGCAGTTACCCTTGGACAGGGGTCGCGAACACTGAAGCTTTCTTT
many,TRBJ1-2,NA,TRBV7-9,13,CASSFQTNYGYTF,TGTGCCAGCAGCTTCCAAACTAACTATGGCTACACCTTC
many,TRBJ1-1,NA,TRBV15,14,CATSPLGSSPEAFF,TGTGCCACCAGCCCACTGGGGAGTTCCCCTGAAGCTTTCTTT
many,TRBJ2-7,NA,TRBV6-5,13,CASSYSLDYEQYF,TGTGCCAGCAGTTACTCCCTTGACTACGAGCAGTACTTC
few,TRBJ1-2,NA,TRBV29-1,14,CSVEMQRTNYGYTF,TGCAGCGTAGAAATGCAGAGAACTAACTATGGCTACACCTTC
NA,TRBJ2-7,TRBD2,TRBV11-2,15,CASSTSGRNGYEQYF,TGTGCCAGCAGCACTAGCGGGAGGAACGGTTACGAGCAGTACTTC
many,TRBJ2-7,NA,TRBV12-3/TRBV12-4,13,CASSLGQIYEQYF,TGTGCCAGCAGTTTAGGCCAGATATACGAGCAGTACTTC
NA,TRBJ2-2,TRBD1,TRBV20-1,14,CSAFTGGNTGELFF,TGCAGTGCTTTTACAGGGGGGAACACCGGGGAGCTGTTTTTT
NA,TRBJ2-7,TRBD1,TRBV15,17,CATSRAPGTGGSYEQYF,TGTGCCACCAGCAGAGCGCCCGGGACAGGGGGCTCATACGAGCAGTACTTC
once,TRBJ1-1,NA,TRBV12-3/TRBV12-4,15,CASSPDGARNTEAFF,TGTGCCAGCAGTCCCGACGGGGCCCGGAACACTGAAGCTTTCTTT
many,TRBJ1-3,TRBD1,TRBV12-3/TRBV12-4,13,CASGTGTGNTIYF,TGTGCCAGTGGGACAGGGACTGGAAACACCATATATTTT
many,TRBJ2-7,NA,TRBV2,18,CASGRPTTNGSGTYEQYF,TGTGCCAGCGGCCGACCCACTACCAACGGGAGTGGGACCTACGAGCAGTACTTC
NA,TRBJ2-7,NA,TRBV28,12,CASRDGSYEQYF,TGTGCCAGCAGAGACGGATCCTACGAGCAGTACTTC
NA,TRBJ1-5,NA,TRBV10-3,13,CAISVKENQPQHF,TGTGCCATCAGTGTCAAGGAGAATCAGCCCCAGCATTTT
many,TRBJ1-6,TRBD1,TRBV5-1,15,CASSLEGQDNSPLHF,TGCGCCAGCAGCTTGGAAGGACAGGATAATTCACCCCTCCACTTT
NA,TRBJ2-7,TRBD2,TRBV12-3/TRBV12-4,17,CASSGVSGTKLSYEQYF,TGTGCCAGCAGTGGGGTTAGCGGGACCAAGCTCTCCTACGAGCAGTACTTC
NA,TRBJ2-5,TRBD2,TRBV30,15,CAWSAGLASQETQYF,TGTGCCTGGAGTGCCGGACTAGCGAGTCAAGAGACCCAGTACTTC
many,TRBJ1-3,TRBD1,TRBV12-3/TRBV12-4,15,CASSLQGAFGNTIYF,TGTGCCAGCAGTCTACAGGGGGCGTTTGGAAACACCATATATTTT
many,TRBJ2-7,TRBD1,TRBV5-1,13,CASSMGQAYEQYF,TGCGCCAGCAGCATGGGACAGGCCTACGAGCAGTACTTC
NA,TRBJ2-7,TRBD2,TRBV10-3,12,CAIRGLADEQYF,TGTGCCATCAGGGGACTAGCGGACGAGCAGTACTTC
NA,TRBJ1-1,NA,TRBV2,13,CASSEDSSTEAFF,TGTGCCAGCAGTGAGGACAGTTCCACTGAAGCTTTCTTT
many,TRBJ1-6,NA,TRBV6-5,14,CASSLGRRNSPLHF,TGTGCCAGCAGTTTGGGACGTCGTAATTCACCCCTCCACTTT
NA,TRBJ1-5,NA,TRBV6-1,17,CASSLNRTPTGNQPQHF,TGTGCCAGCAGCCTAAACCGGACTCCGACCGGCAATCAGCCCCAGCATTTT
many,TRBJ2-5,NA,TRBV14,13,CASSQGSSSTQYF,TGTGCCAGCAGCCAAGGATCCTCGTCCACCCAGTACTTC
once,TRBJ2-7,TRBD2,TRBV6-2/TRBV6-3,11,CASSYTGTSYF,TGTGCCAGCAGTTACACCGGGACTAGTTACTTC
many,TRBJ2-7,NA,TRBV11-3,15,CASSSQGQSSYEQYF,TGTGCCAGCAGCTCCCAGGGTCAGAGCTCCTACGAGCAGTACTTC
NA,TRBJ2-2,TRBD2,TRBV6-5,14,CASTSPTGGGELFF,TGTGCCAGCACTTCCCCTACGGGAGGCGGGGAGCTGTTTTTT
many,TRBJ1-3,NA,TRBV4-2,17,CASSLSTTGLSGNTIYF,TGTGCCAGCAGCCTCTCTACCACAGGACTCTCTGGAAACACCATATATTTT
NA,TRBJ1-5,NA,TRBV12-3/TRBV12-4,13,CASSLITGQPQHF,TGTGCCAGCTCGTTAATCACGGGGCAGCCCCAGCATTTT
few,TRBJ2-2,NA,TRBV6-2/TRBV6-3,14,CASFGPGTSGELFF,TGTGCCAGCTTCGGCCCCGGGACGTCCGGGGAGCTGTTTTTT
NA,TRBJ2-5,TRBD2,TRBV29-1,12,CSVDREGETQYF,TGCAGCGTGGATCGGGAGGGGGAGACCCAGTACTTC